These 30 T cell receptor beta chains came from one sample sequenced in a study of shared clonotypes between healthy human individuals. Method: immunoSEQ multiplex PCR; TCRdb's copy keeps in-frame clones and lacks some. The table has about 600,000 clones, more than 95% seen once. Sequenced: naive CD4+ T cells sorted from blood. Specified subset: CD45RA+ positively selected. The receptors stem from a woman aged 25-40 years in good health.

This rearrangement joins TRBV28 to TRBJ2-1; possible D gene TRBD2, 7 bases. Trimming took off 8 bases at V and 2 bases at J, with 16 bases between the two ends. CDR1 is MDHEN, CDR2 SYDVKM, per germline. This CDR3 is 15 amino acids long. CDR3 coding DNA: TGTGCCAGCGGTCCGGCGGGGGACACCTACAATGAGCAGTTCTTC. Protein sequence: CASGPAGDTYNEQFF.

This clone was seen once. The chain joins TRBV6-5 to TRBJ2-3; D remains ambiguous. V was clipped by 2 bases and J by 9 bases, with 9 bases between them. The CDR3 runs to 12 residues. CDR1 and CDR2 (germline): MNHEY, SVGAGI. Written as DNA, the CDR3 is TGTGCCAGCAGTTACCCCCCCGACACGCAGTATTTT. Its protein product is CASSYPPDTQYF.

The J gene is TRBJ2-2, the V gene TRBV30, with D unresolved. The CDR3 runs 13 residues. Trimming stripped 2 bases from V and 3 bases from J, with 7 bases between. The V gene's germline CDR1 is GTSNPN and CDR2 SVGIG (reference sequence). Written as DNA, the CDR3 is TGTGCCTGGAGTCGGCAGGACACCGGGGAGCTGTTTTTT. Encoded protein: CAWSRQDTGELFF.

With respect to this clone: The junction departs from the called germline gene at one end, perhaps through a read error. The chain joins TRBV2 to TRBJ2-5; 8 positions agree with TRBD2. Judging by the DNA end, TRBJ2-7 fits better; the J call may be wrong. Germline V lookup: CDR1 SNHLY, CDR2 FYNNEI. The CDR3 totals 16 residues. CDR3 protein: CASSSQGAGASSEQYF. The CDR3 DNA follows: TGTGCCAGCAGTTCCCAAGGAGCGGGAGCTTCCTCCGAGCAGTACTTC.

The chain recombines TRBV27 with TRBJ1-5; D call uncertain. Trimming stripped 2 bases from V and 0 bases from J, with 5 bases between. The CDR3 loop spans 14 amino acids. The germline V gene encodes CDR1 MNHEY and CDR2 SMNVEV (reference sequence). CDR3 sequence (DNA): TGTGCCAGCAGTTTACGAGATAGCAATCAGCCCCAGCATTTT. Translation: CASSLRDSNQPQHF.

The rearrangement joins TRBV7-9 to TRBJ2-1; 7 nucleotides align to TRBD2. This CDR3 contains 15 residues. Trimming cost V 7 bases and J 0 bases; bases outside gene matches: 6. Germline CDR1 reads SEHNR; CDR2 reads FQNEAQ (reference sequence). The CDR3 is CASNPGTTSYNEQFF. As DNA, the CDR3 is TGTGCCAGCAACCCAGGGACTACCTCCTACAATGAGCAGTTCTTC.

Written as DNA, the CDR3 is TGTGCCAGCAGTGAACCCCAGGGAAGGAGAAACATTCAGTACTTC. It is translated as CASSEPQGRRNIQYF. The V gene is TRBV25-1, the J gene TRBJ2-4; the D gene is possibly TRBD1 (5 bases). This CDR3 comprises 15 residues. CDR1 and CDR2 (germline): MGHDK, SYGVNS. The V gene lost 2 bases and the J gene lost 6 bases, with 14 bases spanning the gap.

V is TRBV7-6 and J is TRBJ1-1; the D gene is possibly TRBD1 (5 bases). V was trimmed by 6 bases and J by 1 base, leaving 18 bases between them. Per germline, CDR1 SGHVS and CDR2 FNYEAQ. The CDR3 is 16 amino acids. CDR3 coding DNA: TGTGCCAGCAGGGCTACGGCACCGGGACCGAACACTGAAGCTTTCTTT. Its protein product is CASRATAPGPNTEAFF.

CDR3 sequence: CASSPGLSSYEQYF. CDR3 coding DNA: TGTGCCAGCAGCCCGGGACTTTCTTCCTACGAGCAGTACTTC. The V call is TRBV6-1, the J call TRBJ2-7; D is perhaps TRBD2 (6 bases). The CDR3 length is 14 residues. V gave up 6 bases and J gave up 1 base, with 13 bases separating them. Looked up from germline, CDR1 is MNHNS and CDR2 is SASEGT.

Comments on this clone: Additional DNA sequences in this sample encode the identical CDR3. The chain carries TRBV5-1 and TRBJ2-1, with D unresolved. V was clipped by 0 bases and J by 4 bases, with 5 bases between them. Per the germline V gene, CDR1 is SGHRS and CDR2 is YFSETQ. This CDR3 region has 13 residues. CDR3 amino acids: CASSLGQYNEQFF. The CDR3 DNA follows: TGCGCCAGCAGCTTGGGGCAGTACAATGAGCAGTTCTTC.

The chain employs TRBV9 and TRBJ2-4; the D call may be TRBD1 or TRBD2 (5 bases each). This CDR3 comprises 15 residues. Germline lookup yields CDR1 SGDLS and CDR2 YYNGEE. Trimming removed 3 bases from V and 4 bases from J, with 14 bases in between. CDR3 residues: CASSGSGTRKNIQYF. As DNA, the CDR3 is TGTGCCAGCAGCGGTTCCGGGACGAGGAAAAACATTCAGTACTTC.

This chain connects TRBV7-8 to TRBJ2-4; D is possibly TRBD2 (6 bases). The CDR3 length is 13 residues. V dropped 5 bases and J dropped 6 bases, with 11 bases sitting between them. Germline V gene sequence: CDR1 SGHVS, CDR2 FQNEAQ. This CDR3 is CASSRRVGNIQYF. CDR3 DNA sequence: TGTGCCAGCAGCCGGAGGGTTGGAAACATTCAGTACTTC.

This chain links TRBV5-8 with TRBJ2-5; D is unresolved. Gene TRBJ2-7 matches the end of the DNA better, so the J call may be wrong. Germline V gives CDR1 SGHTS, CDR2 YDEGEE. The CDR3 length is 12 residues. This CDR3 reads CASSNPTYEQYF. CDR3 sequence (DNA): TGTGCCAGCAGCAACCCAACTTACGAGCAGTACTTC.

This clone was found once. The chain employs TRBV2 and TRBJ2-3; unclear D gene. V lost 7 bases to trimming and J lost 4 bases, with 12 bases between them. Per the germline V gene, CDR1 is SNHLY and CDR2 is FYNNEI. The length of the CDR3 is 13 residues. The CDR3 nucleotides are TGTGCCAGCAAAGAAACCCTGGCAGATACGCAGTATTTT. This codes for CASKETLADTQYF.

This rearrangement joins TRBV6-4 to TRBJ1-6; no clear D gene. The germline CDR1 and CDR2 sequences are MRHNA and SNTAGT. This CDR3 region has 13 residues. V was pared by 3 bases and J by 6 bases, with 6 bases between. The CDR3 is CASSESRNSPLHF. DNA for the CDR3: TGTGCCAGCAGTGAATCCCGTAATTCACCCCTCCACTTT.

The V and J genes are TRBV10-3 and TRBJ1-1; tentative D call: TRBD1 (5 bases). The germline CDR1 and CDR2 sequences are ENHRY and SYGVKD. The CDR3 covers 17 residues. Deletions cut 4 bases from V and 4 bases from J, with 22 bases between. The CDR3 nucleotides are TGTGCCATCAGTGTCATGGGACCCACCCTCGGAGGCACTGAAGCTTTCTTT. The encoded protein is CAISVMGPTLGGTEAFF.

This chain links TRBV19 with TRBJ2-7; 9 bases line up with TRBD2. The V and J ends lost 5 bases and 4 bases, in that order; junction bases with no gene match: 9. Per germline, CDR1 LNHDA and CDR2 SQIVND (reference sequence). This CDR3 comprises 15 residues. The CDR3 spells CASSLGGSGSYEQYF. The CDR3 coding sequence is TGTGCCAGTAGTCTCGGCGGTAGCGGGAGTTACGAGCAGTACTTC.

The V call is TRBV4-1, the J call TRBJ2-1, with 7 bases identical to TRBD2. V was clipped by 6 bases and J by 6 bases; unmatched bases: 14. Germline V lookup: CDR1 MGHRA, CDR2 YSYEKL. The CDR3 runs to 16 residues. The CDR3 DNA reads as TGCGCCAGCAGTCCTCCGGTGGCTAGCGGTGGCAATGAGCAGTTCTTC. As protein: CASSPPVASGGNEQFF.

The table lists this clone with a count of one. The rearrangement joins TRBV18 to TRBJ2-7; 9 bases line up with TRBD1. Looked up from germline, CDR1 is KGHSH and CDR2 is LQKENI. Trimming took 4 bases from V and 5 from J; bases not matched to a gene: 3. The CDR3 is 13 amino acids. DNA for the CDR3: TGTGCCAGCTCACGGGACAGGGTTCACGAGCAGTACTTC. Amino acids: CASSRDRVHEQYF. Based on the CDR3 plus reference TRBV18 and TRBJ2-7, the full variable domain is NAGVMQNPRHLVRRRGQEARLRCSPMKGHSHVYWYRQLPEEGLKFMVYLQKENIIDESGMPKERFSAEFPKEGPSILRIQQVVRGDSAAYFCASSRDRVHEQYFGPGTRLTVT.

The chain is built from TRBV6-1 and TRBJ1-2, with unresolved D. This CDR3 contains 14 residues. The germline gives CDR1 MNHNS, CDR2 SASEGT. The V and J ends lost 5 bases and 2 bases respectively, with 12 bases between them. Written as DNA, the CDR3 is TGTGCCAGCAGTCGAACTCAGGAAAACTATGGCTACACCTTC. Protein sequence: CASSRTQENYGYTF.

The chain employs TRBV30 and TRBJ2-2; weak D call: TRBD2 (6 bases). Trimming took off 2 bases at V and 0 bases at J, with 10 bases between the two ends. The CDR3 runs 15 residues. The germline V gene encodes CDR1 GTSNPN and CDR2 SVGIG (reference sequence). The CDR3 region has the DNA TGTGCCTGGAGTTTCGGGGGAGCGAACACCGGGGAGCTGTTTTTT. This codes for CAWSFGGANTGELFF.

The J gene is TRBJ2-7, the V gene TRBV2, with D unresolved. The germline gives CDR1 SNHLY, CDR2 FYNNEI. Between the trimmed V and J ends, which lost 10 bases and 2 bases, there was a span of 12 bases. This CDR3 has 12 residues. This CDR3 is CATGSGTYEQYF. Here the CDR3 DNA reads TGTGCCACAGGCAGTGGGACCTACGAGCAGTACTTC.

The chain carries TRBV19 and TRBJ2-7; 11 positions match TRBD2. CDR1 and CDR2 from the germline V gene are LNHDA and SQIVND (reference sequence). This CDR3 contains 16 residues. Trimming at V came to 1 base and at J to 1 base, leaving 3 bases not matched to a gene. DNA of the CDR3: TGTGCCAGTAGTATAGGCCGACTAGCGGGATCCTACGAGCAGTACTTC. Its translation: CASSIGRLAGSYEQYF. Based on the CDR3 plus reference TRBV19 and TRBJ2-7, the full variable domain is DGGITQSPKYLFRKEGQNVTLSCEQNLNHDAMYWYRQDPGQGLRLIYYSQIVNDFQKGDIAEGYSVSREKKESFPLTVTSAQKNPTAFYLCASSIGRLAGSYEQYFGPGTRLTVT.

The chain has TRBV19 and TRBJ1-4; no reliable D call. Germline loops: CDR1 LNHDA, CDR2 SQIVND (reference sequence). Trimming left V 5 bases short and J 1 base short, with 8 bases between. This CDR3 is built from 14 residues. The CDR3: CASSFSGTNEKLFF. The CDR3 DNA sequence: TGTGCCAGTAGTTTCTCAGGAACTAATGAAAAACTGTTTTTT.

The rearrangement uses TRBV11-2 and TRBJ1-1; 7 positions match TRBD1. Germline CDR1 and CDR2: SGHAT and FQNNGV. This CDR3 region has 15 residues. With V trimmed by 6 bases and J by 6 bases, 13 bases remained unmatched. In DNA form, the CDR3 reads TGTGCCAGCAGACCCCCTAACAGGGGTAGGTCTGAAGCTTTCTTT. Amino acid sequence: CASRPPNRGRSEAFF.

The V gene is TRBV18, the J gene TRBJ2-1; 9 bases are a match to TRBD1. Trimming took 4 bases from V and 8 from J; bases not matched to a gene: 6. Germline CDR1 is KGHSH and CDR2 is LQKENI. The CDR3 consists of 14 residues. The CDR3: CASSRGGTGHEQFF. CDR3 nucleotides: TGTGCCAGCTCACGGGGGGGGACAGGGCATGAGCAGTTCTTC. Using reference TRBV18 and TRBJ2-1 for the parts outside the CDR3, the full variable domain is NAGVMQNPRHLVRRRGQEARLRCSPMKGHSHVYWYRQLPEEGLKFMVYLQKENIIDESGMPKERFSAEFPKEGPSILRIQQVVRGDSAAYFCASSRGGTGHEQFFGPGTRLTVL.

This chain uses TRBV19 with TRBJ2-3, with 9 bases aligning to TRBD2. Per the germline V gene, CDR1 is LNHDA and CDR2 is SQIVND (reference sequence). CDR3 length: 15 residues. Trimming took 5 bases from V and 6 from J; bases not matched to a gene: 9. CDR3 amino acids: CASSPVAGVGDTQYF. CDR3 nucleotide sequence: TGTGCCAGTAGTCCAGTAGCGGGAGTTGGCGATACGCAGTATTTT.

V is TRBV6-1 and J is TRBJ1-2; D possibly corresponds to TRBD1 (5 bases). The CDR3 length is 14 residues. Germline V CDR1 and CDR2: MNHNS, SASEGT. Trimming stripped 3 bases from V and 5 bases from J, with 13 bases between. CDR3 DNA: TGTGCCAGCAGTGAGGCCTCCCGGGGGTATGGCTACACCTTC. As protein: CASSEASRGYGYTF.

CDR3 protein: CASSPLGTINYGYTF. In nucleotides, the CDR3 is TGTGCCAGCAGCCCCCTCGGGACGATTAACTATGGCTACACCTTC. The V gene is TRBV14, the J gene TRBJ1-2; tentatively, D is TRBD1 (5 bases). CDR1 SGHDN and CDR2 FVKESK come from the germline V gene. The CDR3 is 15 residues long. V gave up 4 bases and J gave up 1 base, with 13 bases separating them.

The chain carries TRBV13 and TRBJ2-1, with TRBD2 identical over 8 bases. After removal of 1 base from V and 4 bases from J, the junction contained 6 bases not matched to a gene. The germline gives CDR1 PRHDT, CDR2 FYEKMQ (reference sequence). This CDR3 spans 16 amino acids. The CDR3, as DNA: TGTGCCAGCAGCTTAGTGGTAGCGGGACTTTACAATGAGCAGTTCTTC. Its translation is CASSLVVAGLYNEQFF.